This T cell receptor beta chain appears in the sequencing data of a study of T cells in Graves' hyperthyroidism and ophthalmopathy. Study-level information: Blood was drawn when the patient was first diagnosed and still untreated. Study observations and caveats: From stable hyperthyroidism, ophthalmopathy was set apart by a 13 V-J model.

Only a few counts were recorded for this clonotype. Its antigen is not identified. Ophthalmopathy cases met thresholds of Clinical Activity Score at least 3, NOSPECS grade at least 4 and duration under 3 months. Uncontrolled infection, other autoimmune disease, pregnancy or lactation led to exclusion. Trimming took 4 bases from V and 7 from J; bases not matched to a gene: 17. From germline, CDR1 is LGHDT and CDR2 YNNKEL (reference sequence). CDR3 length: 17 residues. RNA transcripts gave rise to amplified TCR beta CDR3 regions. First-round RT-PCR of the TCR CDR3 relied on the HTBI primer set. Using its own MiXCR run on the multiplex PCR reads, TCRdb lists one record per CDR3 protein. The table records about 350,000 distinct CDR3 sequences, about 16% of them present only once.

The TCR originated in an older woman with Graves' ophthalmopathy. The chain couples TRBV3-1 to TRBJ2-7; 9 positions agree with TRBD1. Specimen: blood. CDR3 sequence reads: CASSPQRSGTGNREQYF. In DNA form, the CDR3 reads TGTGCCAGCAGCCCACAAAGGTCCGGGACAGGGAATCGGGAGCAGTACTTC.